This T cell receptor beta chain came from a study of CD8+ T cells in alopecia areata. Points from the study as a whole: Resident alphabeta T cells of normal skin are also sequenced in scalp samples. Possibly as an HLA-related effect, TCR sharing across patients appeared less clear than in mice. Especially in alopecia totalis/universalis, lesional scalp showed greater clonality than normal scalp did.

Germline V gene data show CDR1 as DFQATT and CDR2 as SNEGSKA (reference sequence). This CDR3 region has 11 residues. Trimming cost V 5 bases and J 7 bases; bases outside gene matches: 3. As to this clone: Its antigen is not known.

Sequencing relied on a cDNA template that was reverse transcribed from extracted RNA. Method: immunoSEQ multiplex PCR; TCRdb's copy keeps in-frame clones and lacks some. The table shows approximately 40,000 clones, with more than 50% occurring only once. The CD4+ cells of several biomarker-study patients went through sorting. This sorting yielded CD25+CD127- cells. This clonotype was obtained from a human donor with alopecia areata. The chain employs TRBV20-1 and TRBJ1-2; 8 bases line up with TRBD1. Sequencing was done on a sample of CD4+ Tregs sorted from blood. The CDR3 spells CSAWTGIGYTF. CDR3 coding DNA: TGCAGTGCTTGGACAGGGATTGGCTACACCTTC.